Presented here are 2 T cell receptor beta chains from one specimen sequenced in a study of blood T cell repertoires in COVID-19. The repertoire was sequenced with immunoSEQ multiplex PCR; TCRdb's copy has only in-frame clones and lacks some. The sample records about 240,000 clones, about 80% being singletons. Sequenced input: peripheral blood. These receptors were obtained from a man aged 25-45 years who had recovered from COVID-19.

This sequence joins TRBV19 and TRBJ2-4; TRBD1 matches 8 bases. The CDR3 sequence is 15 residues long. Trimming removed 1 base from V and 5 bases from J; junction bases left unmatched: 4. The germline CDR1 and CDR2 sequences are LNHDA and SQIVND (reference sequence). The DNA for the CDR3 is TGTGCCAGTAGTATAGGCCCAGGGGGCCAAAACATTCAGTACTTC. Translating gives CASSIGPGGQNIQYF.

V is TRBV11-3 and J is TRBJ2-2; 9 bases fit TRBD1. Germline-derived CDR1 and CDR2 are SGHNT and YENEEA. V lost 1 base and J lost 5; bases outside the gene matches: 5. The CDR3 loop spans 16 amino acids. The CDR3 here is CASSLVPGQGTGELFF. As DNA, the CDR3 is TGTGCCAGCAGCTTAGTCCCGGGACAGGGAACCGGGGAGCTGTTTTTT.